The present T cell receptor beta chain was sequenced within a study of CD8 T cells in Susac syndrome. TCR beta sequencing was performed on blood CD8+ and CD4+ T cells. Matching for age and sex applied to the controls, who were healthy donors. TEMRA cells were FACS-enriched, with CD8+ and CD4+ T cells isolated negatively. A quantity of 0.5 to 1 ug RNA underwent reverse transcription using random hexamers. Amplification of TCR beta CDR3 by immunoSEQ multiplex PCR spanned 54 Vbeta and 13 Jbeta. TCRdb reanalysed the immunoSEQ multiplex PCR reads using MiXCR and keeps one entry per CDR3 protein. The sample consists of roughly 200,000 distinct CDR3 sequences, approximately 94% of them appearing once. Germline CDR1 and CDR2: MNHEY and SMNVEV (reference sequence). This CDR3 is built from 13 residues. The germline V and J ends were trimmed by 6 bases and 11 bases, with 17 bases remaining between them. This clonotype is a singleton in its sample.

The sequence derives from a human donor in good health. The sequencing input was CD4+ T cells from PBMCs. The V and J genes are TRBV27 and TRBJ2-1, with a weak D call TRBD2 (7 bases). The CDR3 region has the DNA TGTGCCAGCAGCCCTCCTACAGGGACTAAGCAGTTCTTC. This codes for CASSPPTGTKQFF.